This T cell receptor (beta chain) was found in a study of cytomegalovirus exposure and HLA in healthy donors. There are 18 residues in the CDR3. The germline CDR1 and CDR2 sequences are SGHRS and YFSETQ. Trimming took 1 base from V and 1 from J; bases not matched to a gene: 13. The PCR employed 60 Vbeta primers together with 13 Jbeta primers. Sequencing was performed with immunoSEQ multiplex PCR; in TCRdb, only in-frame clones are kept and a portion is missing. The table shows 75,000 to 100,000 clones, with about 78% occurring only once. The chain is built from TRBV5-1 and TRBJ2-7; 8 positions agree with TRBD2. Sequencing used PBMCs. The receptor was isolated from a man aged 40-49 years in good health and CMV-seronegative. CDR3 sequence reads: CASSLRMRTSRSSYEQYF. CDR3 in DNA: TGCGCCAGCAGCTTGAGGATGAGGACTAGCAGAAGTTCCTACGAGCAGTACTTC.